This entry is about one TCR beta chain. One junction end disagrees with the germline gene, perhaps due to a read error. This CDR3 is 14 amino acids long. Germline V gene lookup returns CDR1 SGHAT and CDR2 FQNNGV. This sample is part of a study of control samples from healthy donors and cancer patients. Profiled with immunoSEQ multiplex PCR; TCRdb holds only in-frame clones, not every one. The data contain around 89,000 clones, around 82% of them singletons. The specimen sequenced was blood. This receptor was obtained from a woman in her fifties or sixties in good health. V is TRBV11-2 and J is TRBJ1-3; D is ambiguous. CDR3 protein: CASSVDSAGNTIYF. CDR3 sequence (DNA): TGTGCCAGCAGCGTAGACTCAGCTGGAAACACCATATATTTT.